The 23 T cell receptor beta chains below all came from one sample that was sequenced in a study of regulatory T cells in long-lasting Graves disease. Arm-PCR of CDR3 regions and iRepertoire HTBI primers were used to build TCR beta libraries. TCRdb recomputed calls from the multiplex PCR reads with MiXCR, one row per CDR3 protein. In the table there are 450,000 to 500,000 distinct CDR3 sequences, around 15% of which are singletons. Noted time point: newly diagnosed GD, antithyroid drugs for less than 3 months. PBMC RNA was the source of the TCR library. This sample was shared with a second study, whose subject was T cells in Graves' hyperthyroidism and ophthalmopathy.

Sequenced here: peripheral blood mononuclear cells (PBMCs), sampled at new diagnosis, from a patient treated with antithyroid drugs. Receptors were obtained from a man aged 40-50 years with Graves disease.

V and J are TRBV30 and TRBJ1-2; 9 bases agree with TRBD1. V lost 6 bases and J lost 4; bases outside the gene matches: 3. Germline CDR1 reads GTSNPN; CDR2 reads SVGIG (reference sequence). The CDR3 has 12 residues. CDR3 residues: CACGTGSYGYTF. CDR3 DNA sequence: TGTGCCTGTGGGACAGGGTCCTATGGCTACACCTTC. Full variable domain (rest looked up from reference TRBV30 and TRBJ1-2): SQTIHQWPATLVQPVGSPLSLECTVEGTSNPNLYWYRQAAGRGLQLLFYSVGIGQISSEVPQNLSASRPQDRQFILSSKKLLLSDSGFYLCACGTGSYGYTFGSGTRLTVV.

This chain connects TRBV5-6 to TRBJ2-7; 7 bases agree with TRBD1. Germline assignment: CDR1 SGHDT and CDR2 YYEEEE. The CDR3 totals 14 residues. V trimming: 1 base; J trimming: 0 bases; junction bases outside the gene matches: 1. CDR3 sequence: CASSLYRGSYEQYF. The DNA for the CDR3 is TGTGCCAGCAGCTTGTACAGGGGCTCCTACGAGCAGTACTTC.

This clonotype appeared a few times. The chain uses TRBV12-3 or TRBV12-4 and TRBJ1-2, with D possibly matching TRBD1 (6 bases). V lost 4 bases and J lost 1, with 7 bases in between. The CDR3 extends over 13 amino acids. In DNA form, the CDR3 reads TGTGCCAGCAGTTCGGGACATAACTATGGCTACACCTTC. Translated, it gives CASSSGHNYGYTF.

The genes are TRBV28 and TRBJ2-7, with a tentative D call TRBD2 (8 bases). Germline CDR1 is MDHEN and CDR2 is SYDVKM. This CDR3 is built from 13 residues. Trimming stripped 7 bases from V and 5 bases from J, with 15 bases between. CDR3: CASMGTAGDEQYF. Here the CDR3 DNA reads TGTGCCAGCATGGGGACAGCGGGGGACGAGCAGTACTTC.

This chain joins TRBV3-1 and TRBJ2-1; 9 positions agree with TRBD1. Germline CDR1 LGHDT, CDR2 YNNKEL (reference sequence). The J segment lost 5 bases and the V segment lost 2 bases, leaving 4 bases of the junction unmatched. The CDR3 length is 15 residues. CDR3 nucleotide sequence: TGTGCCAGCAGCCAACATGGGACAGGGAACAATGAGCAGTTCTTC. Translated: CASSQHGTGNNEQFF.

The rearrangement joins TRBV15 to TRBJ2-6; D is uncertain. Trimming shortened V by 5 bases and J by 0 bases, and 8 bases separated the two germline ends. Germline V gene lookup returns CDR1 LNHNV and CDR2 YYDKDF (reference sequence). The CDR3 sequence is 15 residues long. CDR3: CATSLVSSGANVLTF. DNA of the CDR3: TGTGCCACCAGCTTGGTTAGCTCTGGGGCCAACGTCCTGACTTTC.

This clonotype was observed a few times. CDR3 bases: TGTGCCATCAGTGAAACGCCCGGGACTTCTAGCTCTGGGGCCAACGTCCTGACTTTC. Translated, it gives CAISETPGTSSSGANVLTF. V usage is TRBV10-3 and J usage is TRBJ2-6, with D possibly TRBD2 on 6 matching bases. V lost 3 bases and J lost 0, with 18 bases in between. The CDR3 length is 19 residues. CDR1 and CDR2 from the germline V gene are ENHRY and SYGVKD.

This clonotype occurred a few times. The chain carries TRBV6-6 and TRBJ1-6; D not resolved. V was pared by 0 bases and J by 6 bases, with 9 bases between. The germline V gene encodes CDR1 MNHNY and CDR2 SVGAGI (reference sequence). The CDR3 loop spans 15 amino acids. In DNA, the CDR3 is TGTGCCAGCAGTTACTCGAGCGGCAGTAATTCACCCCTCCACTTT. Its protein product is CASSYSSGSNSPLHF.

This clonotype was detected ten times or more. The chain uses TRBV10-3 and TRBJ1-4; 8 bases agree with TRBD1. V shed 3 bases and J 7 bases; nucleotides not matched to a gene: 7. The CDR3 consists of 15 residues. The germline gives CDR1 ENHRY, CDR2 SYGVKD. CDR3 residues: CAISEMAGGLEKLFF. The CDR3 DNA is TGTGCCATCAGTGAAATGGCAGGGGGCCTTGAAAAACTGTTTTTT.

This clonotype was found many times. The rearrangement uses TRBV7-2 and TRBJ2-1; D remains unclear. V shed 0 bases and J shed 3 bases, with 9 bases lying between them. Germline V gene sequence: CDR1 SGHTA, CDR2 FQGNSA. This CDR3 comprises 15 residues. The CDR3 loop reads CASSLALGNYNEQFF. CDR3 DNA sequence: TGTGCCAGCAGCTTAGCATTGGGCAACTACAATGAGCAGTTCTTC.

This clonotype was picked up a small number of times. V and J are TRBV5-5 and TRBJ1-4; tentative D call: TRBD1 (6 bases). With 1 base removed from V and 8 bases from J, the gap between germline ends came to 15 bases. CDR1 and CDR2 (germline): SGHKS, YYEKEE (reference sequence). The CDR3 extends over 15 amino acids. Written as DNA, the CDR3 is TGTGCCAGCAGCTTGTATCGAGGGGGTGAGGAAAAACTGTTTTTT. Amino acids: CASSLYRGGEEKLFF.

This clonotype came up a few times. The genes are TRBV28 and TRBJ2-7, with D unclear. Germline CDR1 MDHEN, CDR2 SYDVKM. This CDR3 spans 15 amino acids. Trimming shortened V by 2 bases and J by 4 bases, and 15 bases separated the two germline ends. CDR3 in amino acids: CASSLSRSRIYEQYF. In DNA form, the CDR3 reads TGTGCCAGCAGTTTAAGCAGGAGCCGCATTTACGAGCAGTACTTC.

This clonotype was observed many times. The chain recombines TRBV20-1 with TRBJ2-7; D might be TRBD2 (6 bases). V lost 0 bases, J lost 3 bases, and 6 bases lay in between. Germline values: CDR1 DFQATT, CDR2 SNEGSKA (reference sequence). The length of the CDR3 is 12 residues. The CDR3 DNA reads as TGCAGTGCTAGAGAGACTAGCTACGAGCAGTACTTC. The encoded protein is CSARETSYEQYF.

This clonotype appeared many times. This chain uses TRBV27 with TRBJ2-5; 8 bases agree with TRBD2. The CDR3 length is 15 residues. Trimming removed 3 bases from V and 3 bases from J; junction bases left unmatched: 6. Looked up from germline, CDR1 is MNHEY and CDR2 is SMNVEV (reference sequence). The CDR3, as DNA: TGTGCCAGCAGTTTGGGGGTAGCGGGAAAAGAGACCCAGTACTTC. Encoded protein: CASSLGVAGKETQYF.

Written as DNA, the CDR3 is TGCAGCGGGGGAGGTCTAGCGGGAGGGGGGACGCGGGCGCAGTATTTT. Protein product: CSGGGLAGGGTRAQYF. The chain links TRBV20-1 to TRBJ2-3, with TRBD2 identical over 12 bases. Germline V CDR1 and CDR2: DFQATT, SNEGSKA (reference sequence). The CDR3 spans 16 residues.

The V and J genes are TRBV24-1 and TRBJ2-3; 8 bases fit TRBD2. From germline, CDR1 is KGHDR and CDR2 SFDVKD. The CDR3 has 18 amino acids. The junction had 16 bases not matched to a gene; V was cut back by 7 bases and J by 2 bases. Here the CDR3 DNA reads TGTGCCACCAGCGAGGGTAGCGGGAATAACGTGGCCACAGATACGCAGTATTTT. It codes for CATSEGSGNNVATDTQYF.

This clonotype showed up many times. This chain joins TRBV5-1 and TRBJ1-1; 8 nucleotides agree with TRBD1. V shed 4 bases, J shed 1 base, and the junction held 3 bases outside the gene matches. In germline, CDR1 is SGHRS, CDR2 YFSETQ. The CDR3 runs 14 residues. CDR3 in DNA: TGCGCCAGCAGCGTAACAGGGGGGAACACTGAAGCTTTCTTT. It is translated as CASSVTGGNTEAFF. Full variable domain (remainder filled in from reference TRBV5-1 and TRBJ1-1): KAGVTQTPRYLIKTRGQQVTLSCSPISGHRSVSWYQQTPGQGLQFLFEYFSETQRNKGNFPGRFSGRQFSNSRSEMNVSTLELGDSALYLCASSVTGGNTEAFFGQGTRLTVV.

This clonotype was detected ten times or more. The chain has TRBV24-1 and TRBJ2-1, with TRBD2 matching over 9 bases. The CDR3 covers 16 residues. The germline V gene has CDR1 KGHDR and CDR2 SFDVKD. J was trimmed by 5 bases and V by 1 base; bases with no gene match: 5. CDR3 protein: CATSDFGREGNNEQFF. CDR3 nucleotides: TGTGCCACCAGTGATTTTGGGCGGGAGGGGAACAATGAGCAGTTCTTC.

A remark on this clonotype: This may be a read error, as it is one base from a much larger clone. The CDR3 loop reads CASSFEVFGAYNEQFF. CDR3 nucleotide sequence: TGTGCCAGCAGTTTCGAGGTCTTTGGGGCCTACAATGAGCAGTTCTTC. The rearrangement uses TRBV28 and TRBJ2-1; no clear D gene. Germline CDR1 reads MDHEN; CDR2 reads SYDVKM. Trimming removed 3 bases at V and 2 bases at J, with 14 bases between. This CDR3 has 16 residues.

The CDR3 region has the DNA TGCAGTGCTAGAGTTTGGCAGGGCAGACCCTCCTACAATGAGCAGTTCTTC. Its protein is CSARVWQGRPSYNEQFF. The rearrangement uses TRBV20-1 and TRBJ2-1; the D gene is possibly TRBD1 (5 bases). V lost 1 base and J lost 0, with 16 bases in between. Germline CDR1 DFQATT, CDR2 SNEGSKA (reference sequence). The CDR3 loop spans 17 amino acids.

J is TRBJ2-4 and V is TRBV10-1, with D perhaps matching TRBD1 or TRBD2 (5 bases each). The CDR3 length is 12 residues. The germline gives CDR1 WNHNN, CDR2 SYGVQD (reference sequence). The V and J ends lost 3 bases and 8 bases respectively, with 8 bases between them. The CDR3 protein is CASSDGTDIQYF. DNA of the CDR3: TGCGCCAGCAGTGACGGGACGGACATTCAGTACTTC.

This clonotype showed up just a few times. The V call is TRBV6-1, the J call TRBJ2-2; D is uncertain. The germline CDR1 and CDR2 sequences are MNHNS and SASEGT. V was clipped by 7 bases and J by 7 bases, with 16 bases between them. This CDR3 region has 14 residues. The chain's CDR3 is CASTLQGRRGELFF. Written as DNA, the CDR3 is TGTGCCAGCACCCTACAAGGACGTCGCGGGGAGCTGTTTTTT.

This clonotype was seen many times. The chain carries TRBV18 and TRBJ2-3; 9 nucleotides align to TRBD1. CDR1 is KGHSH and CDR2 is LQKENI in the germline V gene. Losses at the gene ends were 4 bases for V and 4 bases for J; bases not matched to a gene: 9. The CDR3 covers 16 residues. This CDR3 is CASSLVVTGGPDTQYF. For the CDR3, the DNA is TGTGCCAGCTCACTCGTCGTGACAGGGGGACCAGATACGCAGTATTTT.